This T cell receptor beta chain was documented in a study of shared clonotypes between healthy human individuals. As for the study in general: CD4 naive and CD4 memory each took three plates per donor, while CD8 naive took two and CD8 memory one. Study results and limitations: Clonotypes which were not shared had lower generation probabilities than clonotypes that all four donors shared. Blood was the sole source, and tissue repertoires probably differ.

Naive CD8 cells were CD45RO-negative, positively selected for CCR7, excluding terminally differentiated effector memory CD45RA+ cells. Germline CDR1 and CDR2: WSHSY and SAAADI. The CDR3 is 15 residues long. V was cut by 5 bases and J by 8 bases, with 19 bases left in between. Assay: immunoSEQ multiplex PCR; the TCRdb copy retains only in-frame clones and omits some. This sample carries approximately 810,000 clones, more than 85% of them seen once, and the ten largest clones take 24%. In regard to this clone: The antigen is undetermined.

This receptor was identified in a man aged 30 to 45 in good health. What was sequenced was naive CD8+ T cells sorted from blood. V is TRBV10-2 and J is TRBJ2-1, with D tentatively TRBD1 or TRBD2 (7 bases each). CDR3 bases: TGCGCCAGCAGTAAAACAGGGGAGGGGATGGATGAGCAGTTCTTC. This translates into CASSKTGEGMDEQFF.